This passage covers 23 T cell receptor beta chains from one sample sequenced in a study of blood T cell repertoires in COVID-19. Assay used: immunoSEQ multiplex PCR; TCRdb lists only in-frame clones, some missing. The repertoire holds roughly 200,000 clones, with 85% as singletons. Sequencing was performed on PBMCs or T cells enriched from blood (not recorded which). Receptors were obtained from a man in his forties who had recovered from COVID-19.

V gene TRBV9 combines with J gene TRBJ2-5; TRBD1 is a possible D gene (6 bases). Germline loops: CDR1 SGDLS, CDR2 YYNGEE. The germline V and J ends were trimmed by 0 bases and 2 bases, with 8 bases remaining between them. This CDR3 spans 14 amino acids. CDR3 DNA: TGTGCCAGCAGCGTAGGGACAGTACAAGAGACCCAGTACTTC. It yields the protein CASSVGTVQETQYF.

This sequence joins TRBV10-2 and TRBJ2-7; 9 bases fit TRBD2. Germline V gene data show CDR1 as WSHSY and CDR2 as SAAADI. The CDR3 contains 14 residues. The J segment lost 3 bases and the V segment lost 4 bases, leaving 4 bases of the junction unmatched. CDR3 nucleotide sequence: TGCGCCAGCAGTGGTAGCGGGAGCATCTACGAGCAGTACTTC. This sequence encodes CASSGSGSIYEQYF.

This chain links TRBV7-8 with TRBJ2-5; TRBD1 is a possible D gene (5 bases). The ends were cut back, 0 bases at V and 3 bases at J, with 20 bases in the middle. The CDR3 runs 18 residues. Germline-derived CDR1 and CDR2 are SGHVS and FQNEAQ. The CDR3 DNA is TGTGCCAGCAGCTTAGCGATCCCCTGGCAGGGTGGAGAAGAGACCCAGTACTTC. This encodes CASSLAIPWQGGEETQYF. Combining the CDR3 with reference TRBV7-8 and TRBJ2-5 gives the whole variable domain GAGVSQSPRYKVAKRGQDVALRCDPISGHVSLFWYQQALGQGPEFLTYFQNEAQLDKSGLPSDRFFAERPEGSVSTLKIQRTQQEDSAVYLCASSLAIPWQGGEETQYFGPGTRLLVL.

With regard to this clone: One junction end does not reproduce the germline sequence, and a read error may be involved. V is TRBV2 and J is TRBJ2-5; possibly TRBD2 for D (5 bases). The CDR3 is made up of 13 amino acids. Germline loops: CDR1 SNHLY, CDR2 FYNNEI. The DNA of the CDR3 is TGTGCCAACAGTTGGACTTTCCAAGAGACCCAGTACTTC. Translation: CANSWTFQETQYF.

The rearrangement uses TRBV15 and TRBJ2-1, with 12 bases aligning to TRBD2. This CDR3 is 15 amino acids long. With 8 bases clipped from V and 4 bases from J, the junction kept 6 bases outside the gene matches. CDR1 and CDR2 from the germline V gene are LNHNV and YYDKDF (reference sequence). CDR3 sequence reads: CATGETSGGYNEQFF. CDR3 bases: TGTGCCACCGGGGAGACTAGCGGGGGATACAATGAGCAGTTCTTC.

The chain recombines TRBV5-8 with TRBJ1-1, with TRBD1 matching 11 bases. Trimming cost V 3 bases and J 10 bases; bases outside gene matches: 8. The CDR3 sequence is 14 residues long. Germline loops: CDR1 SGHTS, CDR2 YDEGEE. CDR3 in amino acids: CASSSYGQGAGAFF. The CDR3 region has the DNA TGTGCCAGCAGCTCCTACGGACAGGGGGCTGGAGCTTTCTTT.

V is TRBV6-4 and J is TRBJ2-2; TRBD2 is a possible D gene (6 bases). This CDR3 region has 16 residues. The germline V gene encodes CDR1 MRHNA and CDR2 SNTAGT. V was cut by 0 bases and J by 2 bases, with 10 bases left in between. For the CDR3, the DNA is TGTGCCAGCAGTGACTCGGCTAGCGTTAACACCGGGGAGCTGTTTTTT. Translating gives CASSDSASVNTGELFF.

The CDR3 reads CAWKYGQGYYGYTF. As DNA, the CDR3 is TGTGCCTGGAAATACGGACAGGGCTACTATGGCTACACCTTC. The rearrangement joins TRBV30 to TRBJ1-2, with TRBD1 identical over 8 bases. This CDR3 has 14 amino acids. Trimming at V came to 4 bases and at J to 3 bases, leaving 7 bases not matched to a gene. Germline V gene lookup returns CDR1 GTSNPN and CDR2 SVGIG (reference sequence).

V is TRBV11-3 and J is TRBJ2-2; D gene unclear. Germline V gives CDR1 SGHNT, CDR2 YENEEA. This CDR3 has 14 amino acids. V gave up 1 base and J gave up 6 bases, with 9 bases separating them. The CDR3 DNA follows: TGTGCCAGCAGCTTAGCTAATGAGGCCGGGGAGCTGTTTTTT. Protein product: CASSLANEAGELFF.

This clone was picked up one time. This chain's CDR3 is CASRGQGGLNTEAFF. CDR3 DNA sequence: TGTGCCAGCAGGGGACAGGGGGGTCTGAACACTGAAGCTTTCTTT. This chain links TRBV27 with TRBJ1-1; 11 bases align to TRBD1. V lost 6 bases, J lost 0 bases, and 3 bases stayed unmatched. There are 15 residues in the CDR3. Germline values: CDR1 MNHEY, CDR2 SMNVEV (reference sequence).

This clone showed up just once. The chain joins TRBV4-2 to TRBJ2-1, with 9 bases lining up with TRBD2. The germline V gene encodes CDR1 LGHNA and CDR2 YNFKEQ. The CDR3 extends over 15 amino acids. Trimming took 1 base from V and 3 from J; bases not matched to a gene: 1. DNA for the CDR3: TGTGCCAGCAGCCAAGTTAGCGGGAGCTACAATGAGCAGTTCTTC. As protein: CASSQVSGSYNEQFF.

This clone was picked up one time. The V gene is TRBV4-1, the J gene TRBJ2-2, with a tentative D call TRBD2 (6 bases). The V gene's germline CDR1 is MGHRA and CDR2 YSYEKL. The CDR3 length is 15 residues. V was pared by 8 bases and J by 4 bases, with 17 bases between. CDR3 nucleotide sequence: TGCGCCAGCGGTCTTCTACTAGCTGGCACCGGGGAGCTGTTTTTT. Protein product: CASGLLLAGTGELFF.

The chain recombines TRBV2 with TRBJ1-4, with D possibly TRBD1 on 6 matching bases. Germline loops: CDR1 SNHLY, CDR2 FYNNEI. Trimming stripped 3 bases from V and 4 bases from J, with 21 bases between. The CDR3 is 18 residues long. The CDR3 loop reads CASSDGARGRILNEKLFF. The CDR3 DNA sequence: TGTGCCAGCAGTGATGGGGCCAGGGGACGCATCCTTAATGAAAAACTGTTTTTT.

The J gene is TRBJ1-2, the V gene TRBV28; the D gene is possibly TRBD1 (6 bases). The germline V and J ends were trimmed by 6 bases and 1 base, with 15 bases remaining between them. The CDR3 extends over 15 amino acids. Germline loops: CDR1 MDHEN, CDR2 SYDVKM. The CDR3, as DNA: TGTGCCAGCAGAGCGACAGGCAGAAATAACTATGGCTACACCTTC. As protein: CASRATGRNNYGYTF.

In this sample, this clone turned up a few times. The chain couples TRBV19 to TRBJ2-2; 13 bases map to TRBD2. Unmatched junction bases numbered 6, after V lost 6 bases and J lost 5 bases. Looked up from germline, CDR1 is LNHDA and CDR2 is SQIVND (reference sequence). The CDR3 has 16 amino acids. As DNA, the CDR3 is TGTGCCAGTAGCCCGGGACTAGCGGGAAGGACCGGGGAGCTGTTTTTT. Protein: CASSPGLAGRTGELFF.

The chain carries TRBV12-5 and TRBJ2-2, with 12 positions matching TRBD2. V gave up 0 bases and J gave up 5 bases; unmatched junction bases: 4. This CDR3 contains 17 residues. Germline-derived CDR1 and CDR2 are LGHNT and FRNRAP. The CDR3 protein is CASGLVLAGGLTGELFF. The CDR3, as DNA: TGTGCTAGTGGTTTGGTTCTAGCGGGAGGGTTGACCGGGGAGCTGTTTTTT.

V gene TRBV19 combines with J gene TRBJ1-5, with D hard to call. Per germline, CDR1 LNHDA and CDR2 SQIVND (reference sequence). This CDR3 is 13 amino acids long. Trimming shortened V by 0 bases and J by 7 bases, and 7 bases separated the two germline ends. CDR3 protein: CASSIDFRQPQHF. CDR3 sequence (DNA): TGTGCCAGTAGTATAGATTTTCGGCAGCCCCAGCATTTT.

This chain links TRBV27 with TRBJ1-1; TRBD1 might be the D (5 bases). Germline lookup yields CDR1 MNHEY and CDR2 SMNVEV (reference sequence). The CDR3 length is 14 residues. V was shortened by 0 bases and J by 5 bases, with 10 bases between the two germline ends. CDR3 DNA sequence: TGTGCCAGCAGTTTATCTGGGGGGGGGACTGAAGCTTTCTTT. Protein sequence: CASSLSGGGTEAFF.

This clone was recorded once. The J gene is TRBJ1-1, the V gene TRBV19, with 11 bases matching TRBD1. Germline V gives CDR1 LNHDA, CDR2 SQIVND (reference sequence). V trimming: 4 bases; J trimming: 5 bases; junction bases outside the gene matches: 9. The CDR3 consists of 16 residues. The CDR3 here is CASSKGQGATGTEAFF. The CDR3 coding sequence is TGTGCCAGTAGTAAAGGACAGGGGGCAACTGGGACTGAAGCTTTCTTT.

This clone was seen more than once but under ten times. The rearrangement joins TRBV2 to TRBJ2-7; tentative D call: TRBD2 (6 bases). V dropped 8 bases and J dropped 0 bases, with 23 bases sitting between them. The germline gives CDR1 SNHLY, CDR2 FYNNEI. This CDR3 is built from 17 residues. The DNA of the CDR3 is TGTGCCAGCTACAAGAAGCCTGATCGGGAGCCCTCCTACGAGCAGTACTTC. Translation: CASYKKPDREPSYEQYF.

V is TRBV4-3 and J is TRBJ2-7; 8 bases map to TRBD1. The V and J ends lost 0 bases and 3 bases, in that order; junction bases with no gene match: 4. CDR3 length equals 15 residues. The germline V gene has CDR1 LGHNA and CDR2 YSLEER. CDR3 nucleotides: TGCGCCAGCAGCCAAGATCCGGACAGGGACTACGAGCAGTACTTC. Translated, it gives CASSQDPDRDYEQYF.

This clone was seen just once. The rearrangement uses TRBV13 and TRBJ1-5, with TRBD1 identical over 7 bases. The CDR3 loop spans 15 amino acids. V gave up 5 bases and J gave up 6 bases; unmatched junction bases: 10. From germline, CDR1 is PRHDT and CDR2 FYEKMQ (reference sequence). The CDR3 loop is CASSRGRGKSQPQHF. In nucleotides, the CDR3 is TGTGCCAGCAGCAGGGGGCGAGGGAAAAGTCAGCCCCAGCATTTT.

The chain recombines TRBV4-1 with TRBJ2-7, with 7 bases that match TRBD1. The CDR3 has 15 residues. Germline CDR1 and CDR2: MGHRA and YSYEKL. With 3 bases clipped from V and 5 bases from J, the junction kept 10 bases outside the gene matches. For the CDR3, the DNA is TGCGCCAGCAGCCAGATCCGGGACAGACACCACGAGCAGTACTTC. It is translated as CASSQIRDRHHEQYF.